What follows is one TCR beta chain and its context. Compared with germline, one end of the junction differs, possibly owing to a read error. Each CDR3 protein gets one entry after TCRdb re-called the RT-PCR reads with MiXCR. The repertoire holds just under 550,000 distinct CDR3 sequences, roughly 25% seen once, with around 2.8% in the top ten. Per the germline V gene, CDR1 is SGHTA and CDR2 is FQGNSA. There are 15 residues in the CDR3. The data derive from a study of response to subunit inactivated influenza vaccine. These data also featured in a second study, about T cells expressing NK-cell markers. That investigation notes: The cDNA for TCR beta came from 5'RACE template switching with UMIs. There were a few donors in whom these clonotypes also led the CD3+CD56-NKG2C+ fraction.

Source: CD4+ T cells sorted from PBMCs, taken roughly 12 days after vaccination. This clonotype originated in a man aged 50-60 years who received an inactivated influenza vaccine. V and J are TRBV7-2 and TRBJ2-3; 7 positions match TRBD2. The CDR3 sequence: CASSLRDYLTDTQYF. The CDR3 nucleotides are TGTGCCAGCAGCTTACGGGACTACCTCACAGATACGCAATATTTT. The full variable domain, completed using reference TRBV7-2 and TRBJ2-3, is GAGVSQSPSNKVTEKGKDVELRCDPISGHTALYWYRQSLGQGLEFLIYFQGNSAPDKSGLPSDRFSAERTGGSVSTLTIQRTQQEDSAVYLCASSLRDYLTDTQYFGPGTRLTVL.